This T cell receptor beta chain was sequenced in a study of CD8+CD57+ T cells in acquired aplastic anemia. Background on the study: Mean DNA quantity obtained from sorted CD4+ and CD8+ cells was 3 to 3.5 ug. In CD4+ cells, healthy donors produced an average of approximately 11 million reads.

Trimming removed 6 bases at V and 0 bases at J, with 8 bases between. The CDR3 contains 14 residues. Germline values: CDR1 SNHLY, CDR2 FYNNEI. Points from the study as a whole: Between patients and controls, about 31 CD8+ CDR3 sequences were found in common. CD8+ Simpson's diversity showed no significant patient-control difference.

This clonotype has ten or more counts. As yet, its antigen is unknown. Genomic DNA, serving as template, underwent TCR beta VDJ and CDR3 profiling. Via MiXCR, TCRdb re-called the reads, giving one row per CDR3 protein. The sample has more than 150,000 distinct CDR3 sequences; around half are singletons. The J gene is TRBJ1-4, the V gene TRBV2; the D is unclear. Sequenced: sorted CD4+, CD8+, or CD8+CD57+ T cells (not recorded which) from PBMCs. The clonotype originates from a human donor in good health. The CDR3 reads CASRTVTTNEKLFF. In nucleotides, the CDR3 is TGTGCCAGCAGAACAGTTACAACTAATGAAAAACTGTTTTTT.